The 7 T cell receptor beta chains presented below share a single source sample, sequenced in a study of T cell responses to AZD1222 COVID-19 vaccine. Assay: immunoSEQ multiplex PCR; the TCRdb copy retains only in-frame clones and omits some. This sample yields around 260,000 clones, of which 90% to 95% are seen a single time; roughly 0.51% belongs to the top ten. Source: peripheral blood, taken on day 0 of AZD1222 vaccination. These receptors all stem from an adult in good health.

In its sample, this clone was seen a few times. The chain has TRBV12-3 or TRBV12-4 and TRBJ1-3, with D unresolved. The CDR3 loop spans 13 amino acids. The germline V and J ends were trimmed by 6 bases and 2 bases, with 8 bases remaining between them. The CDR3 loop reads CASRSQPGNTIYF. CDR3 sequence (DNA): TGTGCCAGCAGGTCTCAACCTGGAAACACCATATATTTT.

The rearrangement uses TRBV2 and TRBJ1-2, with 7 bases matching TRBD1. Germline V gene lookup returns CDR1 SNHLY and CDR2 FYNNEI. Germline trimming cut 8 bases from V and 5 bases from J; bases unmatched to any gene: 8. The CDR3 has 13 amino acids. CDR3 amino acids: CASWDSIAYGYTF. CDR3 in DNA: TGTGCCAGCTGGGACAGTATTGCTTATGGCTACACCTTC.

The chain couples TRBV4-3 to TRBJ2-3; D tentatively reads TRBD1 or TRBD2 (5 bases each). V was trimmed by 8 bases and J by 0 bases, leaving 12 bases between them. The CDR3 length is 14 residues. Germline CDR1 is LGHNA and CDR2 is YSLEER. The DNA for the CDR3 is TGCGCCAGCGCCCGGGGCCTGAGCACAGATACGCAGTATTTT. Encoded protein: CASARGLSTDTQYF.

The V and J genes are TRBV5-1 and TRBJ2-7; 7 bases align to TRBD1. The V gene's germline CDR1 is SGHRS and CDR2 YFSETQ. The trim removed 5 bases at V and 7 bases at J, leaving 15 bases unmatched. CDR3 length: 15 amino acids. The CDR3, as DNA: TGCGCCAGCAGTGATCCGGGACAGACGCTACGTGAGCAGTACTTC. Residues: CASSDPGQTLREQYF. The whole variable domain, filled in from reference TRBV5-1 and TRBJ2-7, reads KAGVTQTPRYLIKTRGQQVTLSCSPISGHRSVSWYQQTPGQGLQFLFEYFSETQRNKGNFPGRFSGRQFSNSRSEMNVSTLELGDSALYLCASSDPGQTLREQYFGPGTRLTVT.

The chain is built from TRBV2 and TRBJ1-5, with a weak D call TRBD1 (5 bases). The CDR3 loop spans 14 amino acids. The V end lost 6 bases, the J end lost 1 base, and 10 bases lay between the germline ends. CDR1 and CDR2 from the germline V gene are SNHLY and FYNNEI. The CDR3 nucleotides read TGTGCCAGCAGGTTAGACAGCAGCAATCAGCCCCAGCATTTT. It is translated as CASRLDSSNQPQHF. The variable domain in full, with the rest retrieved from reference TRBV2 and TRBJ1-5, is EPEVTQTPSHQVTQMGQEVILRCVPISNHLYFYWYRQILGQKVEFLVSFYNNEISEKSEIFDDQFSVERPDGSNFTLKIRSTKLEDSAMYFCASRLDSSNQPQHFGDGTRLSIL.

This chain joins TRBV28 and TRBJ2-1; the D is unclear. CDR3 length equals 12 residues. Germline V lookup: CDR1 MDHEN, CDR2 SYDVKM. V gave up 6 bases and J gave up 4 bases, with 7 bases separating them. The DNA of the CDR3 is TGTGCCAGCAGCCCCCAGTACAATGAGCAGTTCTTC. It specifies CASSPQYNEQFF.

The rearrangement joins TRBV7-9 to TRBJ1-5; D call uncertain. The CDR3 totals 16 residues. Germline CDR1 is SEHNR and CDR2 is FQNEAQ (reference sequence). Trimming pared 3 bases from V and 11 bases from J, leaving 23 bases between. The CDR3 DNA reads TGTGCCAGCAGCTTTGGGCCTTTGGGTCGGGGTCGGGCCCAGCATTTT. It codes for CASSFGPLGRGRAQHF. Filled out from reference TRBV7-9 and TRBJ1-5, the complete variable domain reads DTGVSQNPRHKITKRGQNVTFRCDPISEHNRLYWYRQTLGQGPEFLTYFQNEAQLEKSRLLSDRFSAERPKGSFSTLEIQRTEQGDSAMYLCASSFGPLGRGRAQHFGDGTRLSIL.